Presented here are 7 T cell receptor beta chains from one specimen sequenced in a study of graft-versus-host responses after intestinal transplantation. The antigens these receptors bind are not known. Using immunoSEQ multiplex PCR, the repertoire was profiled, and TCRdb retains in-frame clones only, with some absent. The sample yields about 110,000 clones, approximately 94% seen once. The sequencing here drew on unstimulated CD4+ T cells sorted from spleen or lymph node cells, taken before transplant. The receptor set was obtained from a human donor who was the organ donor for an intestinal transplant.

The chain recombines TRBV19 with TRBJ2-2, with a tentative D call TRBD1 (6 bases). The CDR3 totals 13 residues. The ends were cut back, 6 bases at V and 5 bases at J, with 10 bases in the middle. The germline CDR1 and CDR2 sequences are LNHDA and SQIVND (reference sequence). CDR3 residues: CASRLTGTGELFF. CDR3 nucleotides: TGTGCCAGTAGGTTAACAGGGACCGGGGAGCTGTTTTTT.

The chain couples TRBV19 to TRBJ1-5; D gene uncertain. Per germline, CDR1 LNHDA and CDR2 SQIVND (reference sequence). V was clipped by 2 bases and J by 4 bases, with 12 bases between them. The CDR3 is made up of 15 amino acids. Here the CDR3 reads CASSIRPGENQPQHF. The CDR3 DNA is TGTGCCAGTAGTATACGGCCAGGTGAGAATCAGCCCCAGCATTTT.

The rearrangement links TRBV27 to TRBJ2-2; D is ambiguous. V dropped 1 base and J dropped 4 bases, with 7 bases sitting between them. This CDR3 comprises 14 residues. Germline CDR1 is MNHEY and CDR2 is SMNVEV (reference sequence). This CDR3 is CASSLWGSTGELFF. The DNA for the CDR3 is TGTGCCAGCAGTTTATGGGGAAGCACCGGGGAGCTGTTTTTT.

This sequence joins TRBV6-6 and TRBJ2-1, with TRBD2 identical over 11 bases. The germline gives CDR1 MNHNY, CDR2 SVGAGI (reference sequence). The CDR3 contains 14 residues. J lost 6 bases, V lost 8 bases, and 6 bases had no gene match. Written as DNA, the CDR3 is TGTGCCAGCGGGCTAGCGGGAGGATTCAATGAGCAGTTCTTC. Amino acids: CASGLAGGFNEQFF.

Here the CDR3 reads CASSDRDLPFYEQYF. The CDR3, as DNA: TGTGCCAGCAGCGACAGGGATCTCCCATTCTACGAGCAGTACTTC. The rearrangement links TRBV6-1 to TRBJ2-7; TRBD1 aligns across 7 bases. Germline CDR1 MNHNS, CDR2 SASEGT. This CDR3 has 15 residues. V was clipped by 6 bases and J by 3 bases; unmatched bases: 11.

The V and J genes are TRBV7-9 and TRBJ2-1, with no clear D. There are 14 residues in the CDR3. V lost 4 bases to trimming and J lost 1 base, with 8 bases between them. Germline-derived CDR1 and CDR2 are SEHNR and FQNEAQ (reference sequence). The CDR3 spells CASSSGRSYNEQFF. CDR3 DNA sequence: TGTGCCAGCAGCTCCGGACGGTCCTACAATGAGCAGTTCTTC.

CDR3: CASSPRPASRRGTYNEQFF. In DNA, the CDR3 is TGTGCCAGCAGCCCCAGGCCGGCTAGCCGGAGAGGAACCTACAATGAGCAGTTCTTC. The chain joins TRBV11-2 to TRBJ2-1, with a tentative D call TRBD2 (5 bases). The germline V gene encodes CDR1 SGHAT and CDR2 FQNNGV. V shed 5 bases and J shed 2 bases, with 25 bases lying between them. This CDR3 comprises 19 residues.